The next 2 T cell receptor beta chains were all read from a single sample in a study of blood T cell repertoires in COVID-19. Measured with immunoSEQ multiplex PCR; TCRdb has only the in-frame clones, and not every one. Among around 140,000 clones, approximately 81% were seen once, and the ten largest hold approximately 9.1%. The sample consisted of peripheral blood. The receptor source for this set is an older woman with active or convalescent COVID-19.

This clone was picked up a small number of times. CDR3 in amino acids: CASSPTLGNSRFF. The CDR3 DNA sequence: TGTGCCAGCAGTCCTACCCTAGGAAATAGCAGGTTCTTC. The chain links TRBV6-5 to TRBJ2-1; D is uncertain. The germline gives CDR1 MNHEY, CDR2 SVGAGI. The CDR3 is 13 residues long. Trimming left V 5 bases short and J 15 bases short, with 20 bases between.

This sequence joins TRBV28 and TRBJ1-5, with D possibly being TRBD1 (6 bases). V gave up 5 bases and J gave up 7 bases, with 12 bases separating them. Germline V gene lookup returns CDR1 MDHEN and CDR2 SYDVKM. This CDR3 has 13 residues. Here the CDR3 reads CASSTQGIQPQHF. The CDR3, as DNA: TGTGCCAGCAGTACACAGGGTATACAGCCCCAGCATTTT.